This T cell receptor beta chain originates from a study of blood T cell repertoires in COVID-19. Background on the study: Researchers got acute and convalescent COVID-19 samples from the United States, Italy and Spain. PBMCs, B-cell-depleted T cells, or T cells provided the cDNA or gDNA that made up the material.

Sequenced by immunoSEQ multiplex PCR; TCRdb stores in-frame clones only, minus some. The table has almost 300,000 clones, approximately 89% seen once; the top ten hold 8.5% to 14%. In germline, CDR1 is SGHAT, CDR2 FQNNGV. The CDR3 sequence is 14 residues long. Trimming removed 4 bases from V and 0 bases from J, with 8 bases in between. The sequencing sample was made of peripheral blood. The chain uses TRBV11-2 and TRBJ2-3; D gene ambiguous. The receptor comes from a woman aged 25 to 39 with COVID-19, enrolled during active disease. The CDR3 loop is CASSSRLSTDTQYF. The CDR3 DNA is TGTGCCAGCAGCTCGCGACTGAGCACAGATACGCAGTATTTT.